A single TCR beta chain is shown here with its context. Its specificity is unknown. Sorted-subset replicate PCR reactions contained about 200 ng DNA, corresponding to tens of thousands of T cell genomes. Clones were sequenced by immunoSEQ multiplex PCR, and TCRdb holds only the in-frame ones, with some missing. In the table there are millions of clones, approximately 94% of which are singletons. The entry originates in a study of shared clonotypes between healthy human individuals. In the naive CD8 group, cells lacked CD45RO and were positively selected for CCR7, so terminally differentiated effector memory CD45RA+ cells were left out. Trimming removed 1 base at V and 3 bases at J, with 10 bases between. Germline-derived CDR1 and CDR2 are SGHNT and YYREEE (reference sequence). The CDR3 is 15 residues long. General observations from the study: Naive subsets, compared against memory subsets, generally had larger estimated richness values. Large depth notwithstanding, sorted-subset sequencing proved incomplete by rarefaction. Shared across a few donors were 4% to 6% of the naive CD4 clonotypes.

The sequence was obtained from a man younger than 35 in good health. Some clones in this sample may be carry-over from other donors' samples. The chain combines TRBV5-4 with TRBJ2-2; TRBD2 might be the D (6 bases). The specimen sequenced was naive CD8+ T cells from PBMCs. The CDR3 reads CASSLHGSDTGELFF. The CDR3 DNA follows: TGTGCCAGCAGCTTGCACGGGAGCGACACCGGGGAGCTGTTTTTT.